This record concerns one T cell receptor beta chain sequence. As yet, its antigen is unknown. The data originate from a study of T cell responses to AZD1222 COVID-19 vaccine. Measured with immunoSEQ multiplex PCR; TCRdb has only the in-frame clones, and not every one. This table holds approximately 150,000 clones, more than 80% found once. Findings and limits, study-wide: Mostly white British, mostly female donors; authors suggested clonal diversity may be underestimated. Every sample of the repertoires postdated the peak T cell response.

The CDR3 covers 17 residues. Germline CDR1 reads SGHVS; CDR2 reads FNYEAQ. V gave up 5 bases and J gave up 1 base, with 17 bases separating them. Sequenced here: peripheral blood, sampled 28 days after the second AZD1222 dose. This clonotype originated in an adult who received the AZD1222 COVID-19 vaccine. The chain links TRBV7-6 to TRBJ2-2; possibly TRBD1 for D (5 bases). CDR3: CASSPLAGQGNTGELFF. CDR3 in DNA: TGTGCCAGCAGCCCCCTCGCAGGGCAAGGGAACACCGGGGAGCTGTTTTTT. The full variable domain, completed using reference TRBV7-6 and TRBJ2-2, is GAGVSQSPRYKVTKRGQDVALRCDPISGHVSLYWYRQALGQGPEFLTYFNYEAQQDKSGLPNDRFSAERPEGSISTLTIQRTEQRDSAMYRCASSPLAGQGNTGELFFGEGSRLTVL.